The TCR beta chain under discussion was sequenced for a study of cytomegalovirus exposure and HLA in healthy donors. Study-wide background: Caucasian-associated ancestry cluster membership applied to 75% to 85% of about 370 genotyped donors. Study-level findings and limits: Another analysis was done later, and it associated roughly 15,000 TCR beta sequences with HLA alleles at 0.05 false discovery rate. Listed as cytomegalovirus-associated were 150 or so TCR beta chains.

J was trimmed by 3 bases and V by 3 bases; bases with no gene match: 11. CDR3 length equals 16 residues. In germline, CDR1 is SGHNT, CDR2 YYREEE (reference sequence). The PCR had 60 Vbeta and 13 Jbeta primers. Here immunoSEQ multiplex PCR was the method, and the copy in TCRdb shows in-frame clones only, minus some. The sample holds 110,000 to 150,000 clones. A word on this clone: What it binds is not known.

The clonotype comes from a male donor in good health and CMV-seronegative. The chain joins TRBV5-4 to TRBJ2-7; 8 nucleotides align to TRBD1. The sequencing input was PBMCs. CDR3 protein: CASSSQRRQGHYEQYF. The CDR3 nucleotides read TGTGCCAGCAGCTCGCAAAGGCGACAGGGGCACTACGAGCAGTACTTC.